This TCR beta chain was captured by sequencing in a study of cytomegalovirus exposure and HLA in healthy donors. The overall study: Unique TCR beta sequences numbering about 100 million came from roughly 180 million T cells in an earlier analysis.

The CDR3 has 15 residues. Germline V gives CDR1 MNHEY, CDR2 SMNVEV (reference sequence). V lost 10 bases to trimming and J lost 7 bases; unmatched junction nucleotides: 13. As to this clone: As yet, its antigen is unknown.

Whole-study findings and limits: The likely explanation for a cluster of highly shared sequence variants was sequencing artifact.

The PCR was carried out with 60 Vbeta primers and 13 Jbeta primers. TCRdb's copy holds only in-frame clones and misses some; the assay was immunoSEQ multiplex PCR. The table includes about 180,000 clones, about 75% detected once. The chain links TRBV27 to TRBJ2-7; 13 bases agree with TRBD2. The receptor was derived from a man aged 35 to 55 in good health and CMV-seropositive. The sample was PBMCs. The CDR3 here is CATARGTSGNLEQYF. The DNA of the CDR3 is TGTGCCACCGCCCGGGGGACTAGCGGGAATCTAGAGCAGTACTTC.